Listed here are 14 T cell receptor beta chains from one sample, sequenced in a study of T cell clones after liver transplantation. Only in-frame clones appear in the TCRdb table, and some are missing; sequencing was by immunoSEQ multiplex PCR. The table lists about 15,000 clones, about nine tenths of them singletons. Source: CD8+ T cells from blood, taken before liver transplant. These receptor sequences come from a human donor who received a liver transplant.

The chain is built from TRBV7-9 and TRBJ2-5; the D is unclear. CDR1 is SEHNR and CDR2 is FQNEAQ in the germline V gene (reference sequence). V lost 7 bases and J lost 2, with 14 bases in between. The CDR3 sequence is 14 residues long. The CDR3 nucleotides read TGTGCCAGCAACCCCCCCGGATTTCAAGAGACCCAGTACTTC. Protein sequence: CASNPPGFQETQYF.

The chain joins TRBV9 to TRBJ2-7; D possibly corresponds to TRBD2 (5 bases). CDR3 length: 22 residues. CDR1 SGDLS and CDR2 YYNGEE come from the germline V gene. The V and J ends lost 2 bases and 5 bases respectively, with 38 bases between them. CDR3 sequence reads: CASSVRALPARLEGGRVDEQYF. The CDR3 nucleotides read TGTGCCAGCAGCGTTCGGGCCCTCCCAGCTCGGCTAGAGGGTGGGCGGGTGGACGAGCAGTACTTC. Variable domain in full (rest from reference TRBV9 and TRBJ2-7): DSGVTQTPKHLITATGQRVTLRCSPRSGDLSVYWYQQSLDQGLQFLIQYYNGEERAKGNILERFSAQQFPDLHSELNLSSLELGDSALYFCASSVRALPARLEGGRVDEQYFGPGTRLTVT.

The V and J genes are TRBV7-8 and TRBJ2-1, with 9 bases matching TRBD2. The CDR3 extends over 16 amino acids. The germline V gene has CDR1 SGHVS and CDR2 FQNEAQ. Trimming took 1 base from V and 4 from J; bases not matched to a gene: 5. CDR3 sequence reads: CASSLGLAGKYNEQFF. CDR3 DNA: TGTGCCAGCAGCTTAGGGCTAGCGGGAAAATACAATGAGCAGTTCTTC.

The rearrangement uses TRBV6-1 and TRBJ1-4; TRBD1 is a possible D gene (5 bases). Trimming left V 6 bases short and J 8 bases short, with 16 bases between. This CDR3 spans 14 amino acids. Germline-derived CDR1 and CDR2 are MNHNS and SASEGT. The DNA of the CDR3 is TGTGCCAGCAGAGCCGGGACTCGGGGCGAAAAACTGTTTTTT. It is translated as CASRAGTRGEKLFF.

The V gene is TRBV5-8, the J gene TRBJ2-1, with 9 bases lining up with TRBD1. V shed 0 bases, J shed 7 bases, and the junction held 5 bases outside the gene matches. CDR3 length equals 15 residues. Germline loops: CDR1 SGHTS, CDR2 YDEGEE. The DNA of the CDR3 is TGTGCCAGCAGCTTGGGACAGGGGGGGGTAAATGAGCAGTTCTTC. Protein product: CASSLGQGGVNEQFF.

This rearrangement joins TRBV2 to TRBJ2-2; D possibly matches TRBD1 or TRBD2 (5 bases each). This CDR3 has 15 amino acids. Trimming removed 3 bases at V and 2 bases at J, with 10 bases between. Germline CDR1 reads SNHLY; CDR2 reads FYNNEI. Written as DNA, the CDR3 is TGTGCCAGCAGTGATATCGGGGCAAACACCGGGGAGCTGTTTTTT. This encodes CASSDIGANTGELFF. Full variable domain (rest looked up from reference TRBV2 and TRBJ2-2): EPEVTQTPSHQVTQMGQEVILRCVPISNHLYFYWYRQILGQKVEFLVSFYNNEISEKSEIFDDQFSVERPDGSNFTLKIRSTKLEDSAMYFCASSDIGANTGELFFGEGSRLTVL.

This clone appeared a single time. The chain couples TRBV27 to TRBJ2-1; D unclear. Trimming removed 5 bases from V and 3 bases from J, with 14 bases in between. This CDR3 has 15 amino acids. Germline assignment: CDR1 MNHEY and CDR2 SMNVEV (reference sequence). The CDR3 region has the DNA TGTGCCAGCAGTGTATTCCGGGCTAGCTACAATGAGCAGTTCTTC. This encodes CASSVFRASYNEQFF.

CDR3 DNA sequence: TGCGCCAGCAGTGATCAGCGACGCACCTACGAGCAGTACTTC. It codes for CASSDQRRTYEQYF. The chain employs TRBV10-2 and TRBJ2-7; D remains unclear. In germline, CDR1 is WSHSY, CDR2 SAAADI. The CDR3 is made up of 14 amino acids. The V gene lost 3 bases and the J gene lost 2 bases, with 11 bases spanning the gap.

The rearrangement uses TRBV30 and TRBJ1-5; a weak D match, TRBD1 (6 bases). Germline assignment: CDR1 GTSNPN and CDR2 SVGIG (reference sequence). Trimming took 3 bases from V and 7 from J, leaving 22 bases between them. The length of the CDR3 is 16 residues. The CDR3 region is CAWSLRLTGPKQPQHF. For the CDR3, the DNA is TGTGCCTGGAGCCTACGGCTAACAGGGCCTAAGCAGCCCCAGCATTTT.

This clone was detected only once. The rearrangement links TRBV27 to TRBJ2-6, with no clear D. Trimming pared 6 bases from V and 4 bases from J, leaving 22 bases between. From germline, CDR1 is MNHEY and CDR2 SMNVEV (reference sequence). There are 18 residues in the CDR3. Here the CDR3 reads CASRVYPVSPGGANVLTF. CDR3 bases: TGTGCCAGCAGAGTTTACCCCGTCAGTCCCGGCGGGGCCAACGTCCTGACTTTC.

This clone has a single count. The chain carries TRBV27 and TRBJ2-7, with unresolved D. Germline V gene data show CDR1 as MNHEY and CDR2 as SMNVEV (reference sequence). CDR3 size: 13 residues. V was shortened by 0 bases and J by 1 base, with 4 bases between the two germline ends. The CDR3 here is CASSLSQSYEQYF. The DNA of the CDR3 is TGTGCCAGCAGTTTATCTCAGTCCTACGAGCAGTACTTC.

This clone occurred once. This chain uses TRBV2 with TRBJ2-1, with 8 bases that match TRBD1. V shed 5 bases and J 1 base; nucleotides not matched to a gene: 13. Per germline, CDR1 SNHLY and CDR2 FYNNEI. The CDR3 totals 18 residues. This CDR3 reads CASSPLGTGLGSYNEQFF. The DNA of the CDR3 is TGTGCCAGCAGTCCTCTCGGGACAGGATTAGGTTCCTACAATGAGCAGTTCTTC.

V gene TRBV6-5 combines with J gene TRBJ2-5; tentatively, D is TRBD2 (6 bases). V dropped 2 bases and J dropped 1 base, with 8 bases sitting between them. CDR1 MNHEY and CDR2 SVGAGI come from the germline V gene. The CDR3 is 14 residues long. The CDR3 here is CASSYASAQETQYF. CDR3 in DNA: TGTGCCAGCAGTTACGCTAGCGCCCAAGAGACCCAGTACTTC.

The gene calls are TRBV28 and TRBJ1-2; 8 bases line up with TRBD1. Losses at the gene ends were 3 bases for V and 4 bases for J; bases not matched to a gene: 4. Germline V gene sequence: CDR1 MDHEN, CDR2 SYDVKM. The CDR3 has 14 amino acids. CDR3 sequence (DNA): TGTGCCAGCAGTTTGGGGGGACAGGCCTATGGCTACACCTTC. Translating gives CASSLGGQAYGYTF.